The rows below give T cell receptor beta chains drawn from one sample of a study of early T cells in non-severe SARS-CoV-2 infection. One entry per CDR3 protein results from TCRdb running MiXCR on the 5' RACE reads. The table includes 45,000 to 70,000 distinct CDR3 sequences, 11% detected once. Material: whole blood. Receptors originate from an adult who was a healthcare worker with PCR-confirmed SARS-CoV-2 infection or an uninfected control (not recorded which). Each CDR3 is given with its conserved first and last residue. The order of the fields is D gene, V gene, J gene, clone size, CDR3 protein, CDR3 DNA. The D gene is left open where the match is weak. Size is stated for part of the rows, as once, few or many counts, or as a class when the clone is expanded.

d_gene: .; v_gene: TRBV10-2; j_gene: TRBJ2-1; abundance: .; CDR3aa: CAIAPVSYNEQFF; CDR3nt: TGCGCCATCGCCCCGGTTTCCTACAATGAGCAGTTCTTC
d_gene: .; v_gene: TRBV11-2; j_gene: TRBJ2-5; abundance: many; CDR3aa: CASSLQETQYF; CDR3nt: TGTGCCAGCAGCCTCCAAGAGACCCAGTACTTC
d_gene: .; v_gene: TRBV28; j_gene: TRBJ2-3; abundance: few; CDR3aa: CASTPRGRGTDTQYF; CDR3nt: TGTGCCAGCACCCCCAGGGGCAGGGGTACAGATACGCAGTATTTT
d_gene: .; v_gene: TRBV10-3; j_gene: TRBJ2-7; abundance: few; CDR3aa: CAISESVTSNEQYF; CDR3nt: TGTGCCATCAGTGAGTCAGTGACTAGTAACGAGCAGTACTTC
d_gene: .; v_gene: TRBV5-1; j_gene: TRBJ1-5; abundance: few; CDR3aa: CASSPTPDGYSNQPQHF; CDR3nt: TGCGCCAGCAGCCCTACTCCGGACGGTTATAGCAATCAGCCCCAGCATTTT
d_gene: .; v_gene: TRBV11-2; j_gene: TRBJ2-7; abundance: many; CDR3aa: CASSFLSYEQYF; CDR3nt: TGTGCCAGCAGCTTCCTATCCTACGAGCAGTACTTC
d_gene: .; v_gene: TRBV29-1; j_gene: TRBJ2-4; abundance: many; CDR3aa: CSVEEAATKNIQYF; CDR3nt: TGCAGCGTTGAAGAAGCGGCTACCAAAAACATTCAGTACTTC
d_gene: .; v_gene: TRBV5-1; j_gene: TRBJ1-4; abundance: many; CDR3aa: CASSLGSLPSNEKLFF; CDR3nt: TGCGCCAGCAGCTTGGGGAGTTTACCGAGTAATGAAAAACTGTTTTTT
d_gene: .; v_gene: TRBV6-2/TRBV6-3; j_gene: TRBJ2-3; abundance: few; CDR3aa: CASSSAGTEDTDTQYF; CDR3nt: TGTGCCAGCAGTTCGGCCGGGACTGAAGACACAGATACGCAGTATTTT
d_gene: .; v_gene: TRBV3-1; j_gene: TRBJ2-1; abundance: many; CDR3aa: CASSPRLNEQFF; CDR3nt: TGTGCCAGCAGCCCGCGCCTCAATGAGCAGTTCTTC
d_gene: TRBD1; v_gene: TRBV7-9; j_gene: TRBJ2-1; abundance: .; CDR3aa: CASSDGTGGWNEQFF; CDR3nt: TGTGCCAGCAGCGATGGGACAGGGGGCTGGAATGAGCAGTTCTTC
d_gene: TRBD1; v_gene: TRBV4-2; j_gene: TRBJ1-5; abundance: few; CDR3aa: CASSQDPGQELNQPQHF; CDR3nt: TGTGCCAGCAGCCAAGATCCGGGACAGGAATTAAATCAGCCCCAGCATTTT
d_gene: TRBD1; v_gene: TRBV11-3; j_gene: TRBJ2-5; abundance: .; CDR3aa: CASSLKAGGYETQYF; CDR3nt: TGTGCCAGCAGCTTAAAGGCAGGGGGATATGAGACCCAGTACTTC
d_gene: .; v_gene: TRBV5-1; j_gene: TRBJ1-1; abundance: .; CDR3aa: CASSLQQNTEAFF; CDR3nt: TGCGCCAGCAGCTTGCAACAGAACACTGAAGCTTTCTTT
d_gene: .; v_gene: TRBV11-2; j_gene: TRBJ2-7; abundance: few; CDR3aa: CASSLVNEQYF; CDR3nt: TGTGCCAGCAGCTTAGTGAACGAGCAGTACTTC
d_gene: .; v_gene: TRBV24-1; j_gene: TRBJ2-3; abundance: many; CDR3aa: CATSVGSTDTQYF; CDR3nt: TGTGCCACCAGTGTGGGCAGCACAGATACGCAGTATTTT
d_gene: TRBD1; v_gene: TRBV3-1; j_gene: TRBJ2-7; abundance: many; CDR3aa: CASSQALPSRGSVYEQYF; CDR3nt: TGTGCCAGCAGCCAAGCACTCCCGTCCAGGGGGAGTGTCTACGAGCAGTACTTC
d_gene: .; v_gene: TRBV29-1; j_gene: TRBJ2-5; abundance: few; CDR3aa: CSVGAETQYF; CDR3nt: TGCAGCGTCGGAGCGGAGACCCAGTACTTC
d_gene: TRBD1; v_gene: TRBV28; j_gene: TRBJ2-1; abundance: few; CDR3aa: CATSRTGPYNEQFF; CDR3nt: TGTGCCACCTCGAGGACAGGGCCCTACAATGAGCAGTTCTTC
d_gene: .; v_gene: TRBV6-6; j_gene: TRBJ2-5; abundance: many; CDR3aa: CASSYPGTGRTQYF; CDR3nt: TGTGCCAGCAGTTACCCGGGCACCGGCAGGACCCAGTACTTC
d_gene: .; v_gene: TRBV6-1; j_gene: TRBJ1-2; abundance: .; CDR3aa: CASSTAHYGYTF; CDR3nt: TGTGCCAGCTCTACAGCCCACTATGGCTACACCTTC
d_gene: .; v_gene: TRBV25-1; j_gene: TRBJ1-3; abundance: few; CDR3aa: CASSDFRSSSGNTIYF; CDR3nt: TGTGCCAGCAGTGATTTTCGATCCAGCTCTGGAAACACCATATATTTT
d_gene: TRBD1; v_gene: TRBV7-8; j_gene: TRBJ1-1; abundance: few; CDR3aa: CASSLVGGTGSSNTEAFF; CDR3nt: TGTGCCAGCAGCTTAGTTGGGGGGACAGGGAGTTCGAACACTGAAGCTTTCTTT
d_gene: TRBD2; v_gene: TRBV6-5; j_gene: TRBJ2-7; abundance: .; CDR3aa: CASSYSGGSGSWQYF; CDR3nt: TGTGCCAGCAGTTACTCCGGTGGTAGCGGGAGCTGGCAGTACTTC
d_gene: .; v_gene: TRBV6-6; j_gene: TRBJ1-4; abundance: many; CDR3aa: CASLLSDHEKLFF; CDR3nt: TGTGCCAGCCTCCTTTCGGATCATGAAAAACTGTTTTTT
d_gene: TRBD2; v_gene: TRBV4-1; j_gene: TRBJ2-7; abundance: many; CDR3aa: CASSHPGLAGGPSAYEQYF; CDR3nt: TGCGCCAGCAGCCACCCTGGACTAGCGGGAGGGCCCTCCGCCTACGAGCAGTACTTC
d_gene: .; v_gene: TRBV3-1; j_gene: TRBJ1-2; abundance: .; CDR3aa: CASNLGPGGGYTF; CDR3nt: TGTGCCAGCAACCTAGGGCCCGGCGGTGGCTACACCTTC
d_gene: .; v_gene: TRBV3-1; j_gene: TRBJ2-7; abundance: few; CDR3aa: CASRKGTIGGEQYF; CDR3nt: TGTGCCAGCCGCAAGGGGACGATAGGGGGCGAGCAGTACTTC
d_gene: .; v_gene: TRBV7-8; j_gene: TRBJ1-5; abundance: few; CDR3aa: CASSTTQGRGNQPQHF; CDR3nt: TGTGCCAGCAGCACGACACAGGGAAGGGGCAATCAGCCCCAGCATTTT
d_gene: .; v_gene: TRBV29-1; j_gene: TRBJ2-7; abundance: few; CDR3aa: CSVSRGDHEQYF; CDR3nt: TGCAGCGTTAGTAGGGGGGACCACGAGCAGTACTTC
d_gene: .; v_gene: TRBV18; j_gene: TRBJ2-5; abundance: many; CDR3aa: CASSPLARETQYF; CDR3nt: TGTGCCAGCTCACCGTTAGCGCGGGAGACCCAGTACTTC
d_gene: .; v_gene: TRBV24-1; j_gene: TRBJ2-3; abundance: many; CDR3aa: CATSDSGTSTDTQYF; CDR3nt: TGTGCCACCAGTGATTCTGGGACGAGCACAGATACGCAGTATTTT
d_gene: .; v_gene: TRBV12-3/TRBV12-4; j_gene: TRBJ1-2; abundance: medium-sized; CDR3aa: CASSSGPAGYTF; CDR3nt: TGTGCCAGCAGTTCGGGCCCTGCGGGCTACACCTTC
d_gene: TRBD2; v_gene: TRBV28; j_gene: TRBJ2-1; abundance: many; CDR3aa: CASSFPTQFLAGYSNEQFF; CDR3nt: TGTGCCAGCAGTTTTCCCACTCAATTTCTAGCGGGGTACAGCAATGAGCAGTTCTTC
d_gene: TRBD1; v_gene: TRBV12-3/TRBV12-4; j_gene: TRBJ2-4; abundance: few; CDR3aa: CASTPDRAGAKNIQYF; CDR3nt: TGTGCCAGCACCCCGGACAGGGCCGGGGCCAAAAACATTCAGTACTTC